Listed below are T cell receptor beta chains from one sample, sequenced in a study of PD-1 blockade in classical Hodgkin lymphoma. The assay was immunoSEQ multiplex PCR, and TCRdb's table has in-frame clones only and misses some. The sample consists of around 99,000 clones, about four fifths of them appearing once. The source was peripheral blood mononuclear cells (PBMCs), collected before the second cycle of nivolumab. Source of these receptors: a human donor with classical Hodgkin lymphoma. Both conserved end residues are part of each CDR3. Each record gives: CDR3 protein, CDR3 DNA, J gene, clone size, D gene, V gene. A D gene is named only where the DNA matches it firmly. Size is omitted from some rows. Given values are once, few, many or a class for expanded clones.

CDR3aa: CASSPGQGSDGYTF
CDR3nt: TGCGCCAGCAGCCCGGGACAGGGGTCGGATGGCTACACCTTC
j_gene: TRBJ1-2
abundance: -
d_gene: TRBD1
v_gene: TRBV5-1

CDR3aa: CASSSRPGDTIYF
CDR3nt: TGCGCCAGCAGCTCCCGACCGGGCGACACCATATATTTT
j_gene: TRBJ1-3
abundance: -
d_gene: -
v_gene: TRBV5-1

CDR3aa: CASSLEGTRSGNTIYF
CDR3nt: TGTGCCAGCAGCTTGGAGGGCACCCGCTCTGGAAACACCATATATTTT
j_gene: TRBJ1-3
abundance: -
d_gene: -
v_gene: TRBV5-4

CDR3aa: CASSSRYSNQPQHF
CDR3nt: TGTGCCAGTAGTTCGCGATATAGCAATCAGCCCCAGCATTTT
j_gene: TRBJ1-5
abundance: few
d_gene: -
v_gene: TRBV19

CDR3aa: CASSLKAGGVPGELFF
CDR3nt: TGTGCCAGCAGCTTAAAGGCCGGGGGCGTCCCCGGGGAGCTGTTTTTT
j_gene: TRBJ2-2
abundance: -
d_gene: -
v_gene: TRBV7-3

CDR3aa: CASSLGPGAPSNTGELFF
CDR3nt: TGTGCCAGCAGCTTAGGCCCCGGGGCGCCCTCCAACACCGGGGAGCTGTTTTTT
j_gene: TRBJ2-2
abundance: -
d_gene: -
v_gene: TRBV7-6

CDR3aa: CASSPTGGRDGYTF
CDR3nt: TGTGCCAGCAGCCCGACGGGGGGGCGGGATGGCTACACCTTC
j_gene: TRBJ1-2
abundance: few
d_gene: -
v_gene: TRBV5-3

CDR3aa: CASSDQGLNTEAFF
CDR3nt: TGTGCCAGCAGTGATCAGGGATTAAACACTGAAGCTTTCTTT
j_gene: TRBJ1-1
abundance: -
d_gene: -
v_gene: TRBV2

CDR3aa: CATSRAGRTQYF
CDR3nt: TGTGCCACCAGCAGAGCAGGCAGGACCCAGTACTTC
j_gene: TRBJ2-5
abundance: few
d_gene: -
v_gene: TRBV15

CDR3aa: CASSPPAQAREKLFF
CDR3nt: TGTGCCAGCTCACCACCGGCTCAGGCTCGGGAAAAACTGTTTTTT
j_gene: TRBJ1-4
abundance: -
d_gene: -
v_gene: TRBV18

CDR3aa: CASGGAGSNYGYTF
CDR3nt: TGTGCCAGCGGGGGGGCCGGGTCCAACTATGGCTACACCTTC
j_gene: TRBJ1-2
abundance: once
d_gene: -
v_gene: TRBV5-6

CDR3aa: CASSSVGSEQYF
CDR3nt: TGTGCCAGCAGCTCCGTGGGTTCCGAGCAGTACTTC
j_gene: TRBJ2-7
abundance: -
d_gene: -
v_gene: TRBV9

CDR3aa: CAWSGRGGLFNYGYTF
CDR3nt: TGTGCCTGGAGCGGTAGGGGGGGGCTGTTCAACTATGGCTACACCTTC
j_gene: TRBJ1-2
abundance: -
d_gene: -
v_gene: TRBV30

CDR3aa: CASSTPLLAEATRMFGELFF
CDR3nt: TGTGCCAGCAGCACCCCCCTTCTAGCGGAGGCCACCCGGATGTTCGGGGAGCTGTTTTTT
j_gene: TRBJ2-2
abundance: -
d_gene: TRBD2
v_gene: TRBV7-8

CDR3aa: CASSYLALDTGELFF
CDR3nt: TGTGCCAGCAGCTACCTAGCGCTCGACACCGGGGAGCTGTTTTTT
j_gene: TRBJ2-2
abundance: -
d_gene: -
v_gene: TRBV5-6

CDR3aa: CSVGVAGAGEQYF
CDR3nt: TGCAGCGTTGGGGTCGCGGGGGCGGGGGAGCAGTACTTC
j_gene: TRBJ2-7
abundance: -
d_gene: -
v_gene: TRBV29-1

CDR3aa: CASSPGGLETQYF
CDR3nt: TGTGCCAGCAGCCCCGGGGGGCTGGAGACCCAGTACTTC
j_gene: TRBJ2-5
abundance: -
d_gene: -
v_gene: TRBV7-3

CDR3aa: CASQTSGGHEQYF
CDR3nt: TGTGCCAGCCAGACTAGTGGCGGTCACGAGCAGTACTTC
j_gene: TRBJ2-7
abundance: few
d_gene: -
v_gene: TRBV6-1

CDR3aa: CAWSVLVGPGEQYF
CDR3nt: TGTGCCTGGAGTGTGCTTGTGGGCCCGGGTGAGCAGTACTTC
j_gene: TRBJ2-7
abundance: once
d_gene: -
v_gene: TRBV30

CDR3aa: CASSLNSGNTIYF
CDR3nt: TGTGCCAGCAGCTTAAACAGTGGAAACACCATATATTTT
j_gene: TRBJ1-3
abundance: once
d_gene: -
v_gene: TRBV7-2